This T cell receptor beta chain was recorded in a study of blood T cell repertoires in COVID-19. Background on the study: From T cells, B-cell-depleted T cells, or PBMCs came the material, which was cDNA or gDNA.

TCRdb keeps only in-frame clones here, not all; method: immunoSEQ multiplex PCR. The sample gives hundreds of thousands of clones, 87% of which show up once; over 6% is in the top ten. This clone was recorded a few times. The CDR3 extends over 17 amino acids. CDR1 MNHNS and CDR2 SASEGT come from the germline V gene. V was clipped by 4 bases and J by 10 bases, with 28 bases between them. The sample taken for sequencing was peripheral blood. This chain connects TRBV6-1 to TRBJ2-5; D might be TRBD1 (6 bases). The receptor was derived from a woman between 50 and 59 years old with COVID-19, enrolled during active disease. CDR3 in amino acids: CASSASNGTPDGKGQYF. The CDR3 region has the DNA TGTGCCAGCAGTGCCAGCAATGGGACACCCGACGGGAAGGGCCAGTACTTC.